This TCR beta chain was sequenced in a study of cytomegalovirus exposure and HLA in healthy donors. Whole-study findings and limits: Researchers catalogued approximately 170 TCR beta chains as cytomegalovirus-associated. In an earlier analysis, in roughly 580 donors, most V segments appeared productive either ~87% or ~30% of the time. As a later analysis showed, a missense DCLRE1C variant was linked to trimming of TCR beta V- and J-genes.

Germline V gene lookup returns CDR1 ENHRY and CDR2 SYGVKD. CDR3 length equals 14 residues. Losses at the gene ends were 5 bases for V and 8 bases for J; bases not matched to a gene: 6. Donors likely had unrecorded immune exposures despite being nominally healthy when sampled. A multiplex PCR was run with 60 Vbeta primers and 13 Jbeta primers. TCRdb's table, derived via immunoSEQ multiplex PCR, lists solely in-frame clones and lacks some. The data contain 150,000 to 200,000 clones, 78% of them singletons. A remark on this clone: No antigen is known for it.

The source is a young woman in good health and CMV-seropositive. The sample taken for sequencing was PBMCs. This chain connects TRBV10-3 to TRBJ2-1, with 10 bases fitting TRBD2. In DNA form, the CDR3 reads TGTGCCATCAGTTATACTAGCGGGATCGATGAGCAGTTCTTC. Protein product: CAISYTSGIDEQFF.